A single T cell receptor beta chain is shown here with its context. The clone's antigen remains unknown. No base-level quality is on record; no much larger clone is a single base apart. The immunoSEQ hsTCRB v3.0 assay was used at survey level resolution to sequence the TRB variable region. The targeted TRB sequencing depth was roughly 40,000-55,000 T-cell genomes per sample. TRB libraries were pooled and sequenced on an Illumina MiSeq using a v3 150-cycle kit. The authors' analysis ran thus. Repertoire analysis was run in R within a reproducible Nextflow workflow that covered QC, data transformation and analysis. LymphoSeq2, an R package for AIRR-Seq data exploration, was used to implement custom analyses. A few samples that produced fewer than 5000 total TRB sequences were removed, so about 200 HIV repertoires were analyzed. Among the roughly 180 retained HIV repertoires, about 57 were collected before ART initiation and 129 after ART initiation. Repertoires were downsampled to 5000 TRB nucleotide sequences, with summary statistics averaged over 100 downsampling iterations. TRB sequences were retained for analysis only if CDR3 regions of at least seven amino acids were present. Diversity was measured with a Shannon entropy-derived clonality score and the Gini coefficient. In the repertoire networks, any two of the top 5000 CDR3 amino acid sequences were linked whenever the two sequences differed by an edit distance of one. For TRB CDR3 amino acid sequences, antigen specificity groups and MHC restriction were predicted with GLIPH2. To flag known CMV, EBV, HIV or tissue antigen associations, CDR3 amino acid sequences were matched against VDJdb and McPAS-TCR. Pre-ART, post-ART and control groups were compared with Wilcoxon signed-rank tests and Holm-Bonferroni correction. The table comes from immuneACCESS by way of TCRdb, which keeps in-frame sequences with V and J called. Part of the clones is missing from these tables; in studies checked, under half for an unresolved V gene and the rest for unknown reasons. From that table come the V and J calls and clone size; the DNA was used to work out D and trimming. In this sample the table shows about 40,000 clones, around 85% of which occur a single time. 3.5% to 4.5% of the sample is held by the ten biggest clonotypes.

The data derive from a study of long-term antiretroviral therapy in people with HIV (dated by TCRdb to 2021 to 2024). In terms of the full investigation: The earliest samples were collected approximately a decade before the 2015 WHO recommendation for immediate ART, a period when ART was typically delayed until CD4 counts fell. This retrospective serial study examined whether starting ART and sustained HIV suppression were associated with changes in the composition and diversity of the TRB repertoire in peripheral blood. From some 30 adults with confirmed HIV infection, the cohort provided 150 to 200 cryopreserved PBMC samples, gathered serially across a mean of about six years (range 1-12). Among the 25 to 30 participants with HIV, ten to eleven were female. Test extractions of a monoclonal T-cell line alongside a few dozen polyclonal samples showed no cross-contamination during QIAcube processing.

The CDR3, cysteine through phenylalanine, is 13 amino acids long. Solely the CDR3 DNA is kept, with 39 bases framed from the first base. The trim is 6 bases for V and 4 bases for J, with a gap of 7 bases between the germline ends. CDR1 is given as MNHEY and CDR2 as SVGAGI, both from the germline V gene. Inclusion was restricted to participants for whom at least one PBMC sample before ART initiation and at least two post-ART samples were available. Every participant with HIV received treatment in the United States of America. Before DNA extraction, cryopreserved samples of roughly 0.9-10 million PBMC were thawed and then washed. At the time of the earliest PBMC sample for each participant with HIV, ages ranged from roughly 23 to 60 years. PBMC samples from each participant spanned 1-4 timepoints before ART initiation and 2-8 timepoints after ART initiation, with a median of 7 samples. Serial HIV viral load, CD4+ T-cell count, ART history and demographic data were obtained for every participant. Using a Qiagen kit on a QIAcube, genomic DNA was extracted from unsorted PBMC, with samples processed in batches of 12.

What the study reported, not specific to this receptor: A significant increase in TRB diversity was found to be associated with ART initiation, although TRB diversity was observed to remain significantly below that of transplant donor controls even after long-term ART. Expanded TRB clones identified before ART initiation dominated the repertoire at all time points, although this dominance fluctuated and declined in many PLHIV after ART. Inferences about post-ART repertoire changes are limited because no data were available on ART adherence, viral resistance or therapy changes. Since PBMC availability was limited, sequencing covered only the TCR beta chain, with no alpha chain pairing. Because cell numbers in pre-ART samples were limited, unsorted PBMC were profiled instead of sorted CD4+ and CD8+ T cells. Samples dated from the mid-2000s to the late 2010s, and the ART regimens used may be less effective than current ones. HIV repertoires had narrower CDR3 length ranges than controls, and the network structure suggested an antigen-experienced repertoire that shifted only slightly toward naive after ART.

The rearrangement joined TRBV6-5 to TRBJ2-6, with the D gene not confidently named. The TCR comes from a woman between 50 and 59 years old with HIV. The sample consisted of unsorted PBMCs, taken 1.2 years after starting antiretroviral therapy. At the DNA level, the sequence is TGTGCCAGCAGGTCGTGGGGGGCCAACGTCCTGACTTTC. Translated, it reads CASRSWGANVLTF.